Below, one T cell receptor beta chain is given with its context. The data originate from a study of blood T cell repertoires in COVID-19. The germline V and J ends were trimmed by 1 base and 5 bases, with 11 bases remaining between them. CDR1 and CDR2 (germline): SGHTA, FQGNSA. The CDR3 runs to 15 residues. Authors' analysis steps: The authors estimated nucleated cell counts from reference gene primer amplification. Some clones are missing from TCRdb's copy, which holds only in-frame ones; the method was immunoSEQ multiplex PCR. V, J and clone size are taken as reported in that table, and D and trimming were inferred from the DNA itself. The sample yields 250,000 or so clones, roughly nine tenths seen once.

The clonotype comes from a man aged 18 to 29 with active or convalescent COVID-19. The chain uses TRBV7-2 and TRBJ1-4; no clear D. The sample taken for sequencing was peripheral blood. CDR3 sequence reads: CASSLGGGLNEKLFF. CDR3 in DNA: TGTGCCAGCAGCTTAGGGGGAGGGTTGAATGAAAAACTGTTTTTT.